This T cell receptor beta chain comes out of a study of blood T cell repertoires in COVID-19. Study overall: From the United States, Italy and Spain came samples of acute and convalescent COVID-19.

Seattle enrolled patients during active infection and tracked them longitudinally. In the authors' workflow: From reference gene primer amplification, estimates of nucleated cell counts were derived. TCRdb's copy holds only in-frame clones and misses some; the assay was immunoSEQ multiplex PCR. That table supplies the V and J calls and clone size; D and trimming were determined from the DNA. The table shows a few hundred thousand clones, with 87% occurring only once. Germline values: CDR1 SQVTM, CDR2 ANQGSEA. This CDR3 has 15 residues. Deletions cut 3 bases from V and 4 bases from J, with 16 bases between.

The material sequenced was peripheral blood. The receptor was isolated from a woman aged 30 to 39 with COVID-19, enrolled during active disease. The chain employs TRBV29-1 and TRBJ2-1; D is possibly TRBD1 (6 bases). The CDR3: CSVEVPRGGYNEQFF. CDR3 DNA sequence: TGCAGCGTTGAGGTCCCCAGGGGTGGATACAATGAGCAGTTCTTC.